This T cell receptor (beta chain) stems from a study of neoadjuvant anti-PD-1 for oral cavity cancer. The repertoire was sequenced with immunoSEQ multiplex PCR; TCRdb's copy has only in-frame clones and lacks some. The data contain approximately 15,000 clones, around 62% of them singletons. This CDR3 contains 13 residues. The V end lost 2 bases, the J end lost 7 bases, and 9 bases lay between the germline ends. Looked up from germline, CDR1 is ENHRY and CDR2 is SYGVKD. This rearrangement joins TRBV10-3 to TRBJ2-1; D uncertain. This sequence originates from a person between 35 and 79 years old with oral cavity squamous cell carcinoma. This specimen was PBMCs, taken before nivolumab (anti-PD-1) treatment. CDR3 amino acids: CAISEANNNEQFF. Here the CDR3 DNA reads TGTGCCATCAGTGAGGCCAATAATAATGAGCAGTTCTTC.